The 13 T cell receptor beta chains below come from one sample, sequenced in a study of blood T cells in healthy people across ages. The second PCR ran about 6 to 11 cycles with a sample-barcoded 5' primer and J-beta primers. TCRdb reanalysed the 5' RACE reads using MiXCR and keeps one entry per CDR3 protein. The table records approximately 490,000 distinct CDR3 sequences, 24% of them present only once. The sample was also reused in another study, on T cells of mothers and their children.

Source material: blood. The source is a boy between 5 and 17 years old in good health.

The chain has TRBV6-5 and TRBJ1-2; D might be TRBD1 (5 bases). The CDR3 covers 13 residues. V was trimmed by 5 bases and J by 4 bases, leaving 11 bases between them. Germline-derived CDR1 and CDR2 are MNHEY and SVGAGI. This CDR3 is CASSQNTGYGYTF. The DNA of the CDR3 is TGTGCCAGCAGTCAGAACACAGGCTATGGCTACACCTTC.

The V call is TRBV10-3, the J call TRBJ1-1, with unresolved D. Germline lookup yields CDR1 ENHRY and CDR2 SYGVKD. Deletions cut 4 bases from V and 4 bases from J, with 7 bases between. CDR3 length equals 12 residues. The CDR3 spells CAISGGPTEAFF. The CDR3 nucleotides read TGTGCCATCAGTGGAGGACCCACTGAAGCTTTCTTT.

The gene calls are TRBV15 and TRBJ1-5; the D is unclear. This CDR3 spans 14 amino acids. Germline CDR1 reads LNHNV; CDR2 reads YYDKDF (reference sequence). V was trimmed by 0 bases and J by 3 bases, leaving 6 bases between them. The CDR3 region is CATSRDSLNQPQHF. The DNA of the CDR3 is TGTGCCACCAGCAGAGATAGCCTCAATCAGCCCCAGCATTTT.

A note on this clonotype: An end of the junction differs from the germline gene, which may be a read error. The V and J genes are TRBV19 and TRBJ2-1; no reliable D call. The germline V gene has CDR1 LNHDA and CDR2 SQIVND (reference sequence). This CDR3 has 14 amino acids. CDR3 sequence reads: CASSSGRSYNEQLF. DNA for the CDR3: TGTGCCAGTAGTAGTGGCCGCTCCTACAATGAGCAGCTCTTC.

This clonotype was observed a handful of times. The chain joins TRBV18 to TRBJ1-2; D not resolved. The V and J ends lost 6 bases and 2 bases respectively, with 7 bases between them. CDR3 length: 12 amino acids. Germline lookup yields CDR1 KGHSH and CDR2 LQKENI. Here the CDR3 reads CASSYGNYGYTF. The CDR3 DNA reads TGTGCCAGCTCCTACGGAAACTATGGCTACACCTTC.

The chain uses TRBV7-6 and TRBJ1-3, with TRBD1 identical over 7 bases. Germline values: CDR1 SGHVS, CDR2 FNYEAQ. The CDR3 extends over 16 amino acids. Unmatched junction bases numbered 6, after V lost 4 bases and J lost 0 bases. The CDR3: CASSSRQGRSGNTIYF. CDR3 bases: TGTGCCAGCAGCTCTAGACAGGGCCGCTCTGGAAACACCATATATTTT. The whole variable domain, filled in from reference TRBV7-6 and TRBJ1-3, reads GAGVSQSPRYKVTKRGQDVALRCDPISGHVSLYWYRQALGQGPEFLTYFNYEAQQDKSGLPNDRFSAERPEGSISTLTIQRTEQRDSAMYRCASSSRQGRSGNTIYFGEGSWLTVV.

The chain combines TRBV7-9 with TRBJ1-2, with a possible D match to TRBD1 (6 bases). The germline gives CDR1 SEHNR, CDR2 FQNEAQ (reference sequence). Trimming left V 4 bases short and J 4 bases short, with 10 bases between. The CDR3 has 13 residues. The CDR3 nucleotides are TGTGCCAGCAGCTACAGGGACGCCTATGGCTACACCTTC. It codes for CASSYRDAYGYTF.

This clonotype was counted only a few times. The chain joins TRBV4-3 to TRBJ1-4; a possible D gene is TRBD1 (5 bases). The length of the CDR3 is 13 residues. Germline CDR1 reads LGHNA; CDR2 reads YSLEER. Trimming left V 0 bases short and J 13 bases short, with 12 bases between. CDR3 sequence (DNA): TGCGCCAGCAGCCAAGACTGGAGCCAGGGACTGTTTTTT. Its translation is CASSQDWSQGLFF.

V usage is TRBV4-1 and J usage is TRBJ2-7; 13 nucleotides agree with TRBD2. Germline trimming cut 3 bases from V and 2 bases from J; bases unmatched to any gene: 7. CDR1 and CDR2 (germline): MGHRA, YSYEKL. The CDR3 spans 17 residues. CDR3 region: CASSQPTTSGRAYEQYF. The CDR3 DNA sequence: TGCGCCAGCAGCCAGCCAACCACTAGCGGGAGGGCCTACGAGCAGTACTTC.

The genes are TRBV28 and TRBJ2-5; possible D gene TRBD1, 5 bases. CDR1 is MDHEN and CDR2 is SYDVKM in the germline V gene. The V end lost 7 bases, the J end lost 4 bases, and 22 bases lay between the germline ends. This CDR3 is 16 amino acids long. The CDR3 region has the DNA TGTGCCAGCACCCAAATGTGGGGCGTATTTCCAGAGACCCAGTACTTC. This sequence encodes CASTQMWGVFPETQYF.

This chain links TRBV6-2 or TRBV6-3 with TRBJ2-5, with D maybe TRBD2 (6 bases). With the DNA end fitting TRBJ2-1 better, the J assignment may be wrong. The CDR3 consists of 20 residues. Germline-derived CDR1 and CDR2 are MNHEY and SVGEGT. The DNA for the CDR3 is TGTGCCAGCAGTTACAAGGTCGGCGGGATCCCTAAAGTCCTCTACAATGAGCAGTTCTTC. It yields the protein CASSYKVGGIPKVLYNEQFF.

About this clonotype: An end of the junction differs from the germline gene, which may be a read error. The chain is built from TRBV10-3 and TRBJ2-3; D is undetermined. Germline values: CDR1 ENHRY, CDR2 SYGVKD. CDR3 length equals 14 residues. CDR3 bases: TGTGCCGTCAGTGTGGGCAGATCCACAGATACGCAGTATTTT. Residues: CAVSVGRSTDTQYF.

This clonotype showed up just a few times. This rearrangement joins TRBV29-1 to TRBJ1-1, with a weak D call TRBD1 (6 bases). Germline-derived CDR1 and CDR2 are SQVTM and ANQGSEA. CDR3 length: 13 residues. V was cut by 6 bases and J by 1 base, with 12 bases left in between. Written as DNA, the CDR3 is TGCAGCGTCACAGACAGGTCGAACACTGAAGCTTTCTTT. It codes for CSVTDRSNTEAFF.